Presented here are 27 T cell receptor beta chains from one specimen sequenced in a study of T cell repertoires and HLA-DP antigens. The antigens for these receptors are not known. Method: immunoSEQ multiplex PCR; TCRdb's copy keeps in-frame clones and lacks some. The data show around 100,000 clones, approximately 92% seen once. Sequencing was done on a sample of CD4+ T cells from PBMCs. The receptor source for this set is a woman aged 18-30 years in good health and CMV-seronegative.

This clone was detected only once. The genes are TRBV7-9 and TRBJ2-1, with 8 bases matching TRBD2. CDR1 SEHNR and CDR2 FQNEAQ come from the germline V gene (reference sequence). The CDR3 is 18 amino acids. Losses at the gene ends were 2 bases for V and 0 bases for J; bases not matched to a gene: 9. The CDR3 nucleotides read TGTGCCAGCAGCTTAAAACCCGGACTAGCCGGCTCCTACAATGAGCAGTTCTTC. It translates to CASSLKPGLAGSYNEQFF.

This clone was observed a few times. The chain is built from TRBV19 and TRBJ1-1; possibly TRBD1 for D (6 bases). This CDR3 contains 15 residues. V was clipped by 3 bases and J by 5 bases, with 16 bases between them. Germline assignment: CDR1 LNHDA and CDR2 SQIVND (reference sequence). CDR3 region: CASSIDSGARTEAFF. CDR3 bases: TGTGCCAGTAGTATCGATTCAGGGGCGAGGACTGAAGCTTTCTTT. The full variable domain, its missing parts supplied by reference TRBV19 and TRBJ1-1, is DGGITQSPKYLFRKEGQNVTLSCEQNLNHDAMYWYRQDPGQGLRLIYYSQIVNDFQKGDIAEGYSVSREKKESFPLTVTSAQKNPTAFYLCASSIDSGARTEAFFGQGTRLTVV.

The chain uses TRBV6-5 and TRBJ1-6, with a possible D match to TRBD1 (5 bases). The CDR3 is 11 amino acids. Germline V gene data show CDR1 as MNHEY and CDR2 as SVGAGI. Trimming shortened V by 5 bases and J by 17 bases, and 13 bases separated the two germline ends. The CDR3 DNA is TGTGCCAGCAGTGAGGAAGCCAGGGTCCACTTT. It yields the protein CASSEEARVHF.

This chain links TRBV6-6 with TRBJ2-3, with 9 nucleotides matching TRBD2. The CDR3 covers 14 residues. Germline CDR1 is MNHNY and CDR2 is SVGAGI (reference sequence). V was pared by 8 bases and J by 1 base, with 4 bases of the junction left unmatched. The CDR3 DNA is TGTGCCAGCCAAATAGCGGGGGGCACAGATACGCAGTATTTT. It yields the protein CASQIAGGTDTQYF.

This chain joins TRBV2 and TRBJ1-5, with D hard to call. Trimming took off 2 bases at V and 4 bases at J, with 9 bases between the two ends. The CDR3 consists of 14 residues. Germline V lookup: CDR1 SNHLY, CDR2 FYNNEI. The CDR3 DNA follows: TGTGCCAGCAGTGAAAGAGAGGGTAATCAGCCCCAGCATTTT. Residues: CASSEREGNQPQHF. The full variable domain, with the rest looked up from reference TRBV2 and TRBJ1-5, is EPEVTQTPSHQVTQMGQEVILRCVPISNHLYFYWYRQILGQKVEFLVSFYNNEISEKSEIFDDQFSVERPDGSNFTLKIRSTKLEDSAMYFCASSEREGNQPQHFGDGTRLSIL.

This sequence joins TRBV7-2 and TRBJ1-3; tentative D call: TRBD1 (6 bases). The CDR3 length is 14 residues. Germline CDR1 SGHTA, CDR2 FQGNSA. The ends were cut back, 3 bases at V and 2 bases at J, with 8 bases in the middle. The CDR3 DNA follows: TGTGCCAGCAGCTTGAACAGGGCTGGAAACACCATATATTTT. Translation gives CASSLNRAGNTIYF.

This clone was observed once. This chain connects TRBV27 to TRBJ1-1, with D possibly TRBD1 on 6 matching bases. Germline CDR1 MNHEY, CDR2 SMNVEV (reference sequence). The CDR3 contains 14 residues. Trimming cost V 2 bases and J 9 bases, with 16 bases left between them. The CDR3 reads CASSLNGGPVKAFF. The CDR3 DNA reads as TGTGCCAGCAGTTTAAATGGGGGGCCGGTTAAAGCTTTCTTT.

The chain links TRBV5-4 to TRBJ2-3; D is perhaps TRBD1 or TRBD2 (5 bases each). V was trimmed by 9 bases and J by 0 bases, leaving 11 bases between them. CDR1 is SGHNT and CDR2 is YYREEE in the germline V gene (reference sequence). The CDR3 has 13 residues. The CDR3 reads CAIGTTSTDTQYF. The CDR3 bases are TGTGCCATCGGGACCACTAGCACAGATACGCAGTATTTT. The full variable domain, with the rest looked up from reference TRBV5-4 and TRBJ2-3, is ETGVTQSPTHLIKTRGQQVTLRCSSQSGHNTVSWYQQALGQGPQFIFQYYREEENGRGNFPPRFSGLQFPNYSSELNVNALELDDSALYLCAIGTTSTDTQYFGPGTRLTVL.

This chain links TRBV7-2 with TRBJ1-6; 7 bases map to TRBD1. Per the germline V gene, CDR1 is SGHTA and CDR2 is FQGNSA. With 5 bases clipped from V and 0 bases from J, the junction kept 4 bases outside the gene matches. The CDR3 is made up of 16 amino acids. CDR3 protein: CASSKTGVSYNSPLHF. The CDR3 DNA reads TGTGCCAGCAGCAAAACAGGGGTCTCCTATAATTCACCCCTCCACTTT.

J is TRBJ1-4 and V is TRBV30, with D unresolved. V lost 0 bases and J lost 6, with 8 bases in between. Germline V lookup: CDR1 GTSNPN, CDR2 SVGIG (reference sequence). CDR3 length equals 13 residues. The CDR3 DNA reads TGTGCCTGGAGTGTCGGGAGTTATGAAAAACTGTTTTTT. Residues: CAWSVGSYEKLFF.

This clone was recorded only once. The chain couples TRBV7-3 to TRBJ2-2, with 7 bases matching TRBD1. Germline lookup yields CDR1 SGHTA and CDR2 FQGTGA. This CDR3 has 15 amino acids. The junction had 5 bases not matched to a gene; V was cut back by 7 bases and J by 0 bases. The CDR3 DNA sequence: TGTGCCAGCACCACCGACAGGGCGAACACCGGGGAGCTGTTTTTT. The encoded protein is CASTTDRANTGELFF.

J is TRBJ2-2 and V is TRBV5-1; D is possibly TRBD1 or TRBD2 (6 bases each). Trimming pared 0 bases from V and 4 bases from J, leaving 13 bases between. Germline V gives CDR1 SGHRS, CDR2 YFSETQ. The length of the CDR3 is 16 residues. The CDR3 region is CASSLEGGGSTGELFF. The CDR3 DNA follows: TGCGCCAGCAGCTTGGAGGGGGGCGGTAGCACCGGGGAGCTGTTTTTT.

This clone was seen more than once but under ten times. The V gene is TRBV18, the J gene TRBJ2-1; D uncertain. The CDR3 runs to 15 residues. Trimming took off 6 bases at V and 0 bases at J, with 12 bases between the two ends. Germline CDR1 KGHSH, CDR2 LQKENI. CDR3: CASSSDIGSYNEQFF. Written as DNA, the CDR3 is TGTGCCAGCTCGTCAGATATCGGCTCCTACAATGAGCAGTTCTTC.

The chain combines TRBV27 with TRBJ2-3; TRBD2 aligns across 9 bases. This CDR3 is built from 17 residues. The J segment lost 5 bases and the V segment lost 2 bases, leaving 11 bases of the junction unmatched. The germline gives CDR1 MNHEY, CDR2 SMNVEV (reference sequence). This CDR3 is CASSLIPGRGGVDTQYF. The CDR3 coding sequence is TGTGCCAGCAGTTTAATTCCGGGGCGGGGGGGCGTAGATACGCAGTATTTT.

The chain employs TRBV5-8 and TRBJ2-3; 11 bases line up with TRBD2. The CDR3 totals 17 residues. The germline V gene has CDR1 SGHTS and CDR2 YDEGEE. Unmatched junction bases numbered 14, after V lost 6 bases and J lost 5 bases. CDR3 amino acids: CASTPLLAGELVDTQYF. The CDR3 DNA is TGTGCCAGCACCCCGTTACTAGCGGGGGAATTGGTAGATACGCAGTATTTT. Full variable domain (rest looked up from reference TRBV5-8 and TRBJ2-3): EAGVTQSPTHLIKTRGQQATLRCSPISGHTSVYWYQQALGLGLQFLLWYDEGEERNRGNFPPRFSGRQFPNYSSELNVNALELEDSALYLCASTPLLAGELVDTQYFGPGTRLTVL.

The chain carries TRBV4-1 and TRBJ2-7, with D unresolved. The CDR3 is 16 residues long. V lost 0 bases and J 2 bases, leaving 14 bases between the germline ends. In germline, CDR1 is MGHRA, CDR2 YSYEKL. CDR3 amino acids: CASSQDWIVGPYEQYV. CDR3 nucleotide sequence: TGCGCCAGCAGCCAAGACTGGATTGTTGGTCCCTACGAGCAGTACGTC.

The chain couples TRBV4-3 to TRBJ2-7, with TRBD1 matching over 8 bases. Germline V gene sequence: CDR1 LGHNA, CDR2 YSLEER. The V and J ends lost 7 bases and 5 bases, in that order; junction bases with no gene match: 13. This CDR3 is built from 15 residues. The CDR3 DNA sequence: TGCGCCAGCACCCGTGGGGTGTGCAGGGGGCACGAGCAGTACGTC. Its protein is CASTRGVCRGHEQYV.

This clone was seen once. The V and J genes are TRBV28 and TRBJ2-2; maybe TRBD2 (5 bases). Trimming removed 6 bases at V and 4 bases at J, with 12 bases between. Germline-derived CDR1 and CDR2 are MDHEN and SYDVKM. The CDR3 consists of 14 residues. CDR3 sequence reads: CASRSTRFTGELFF. The DNA of the CDR3 is TGTGCCAGCAGGTCCACTAGGTTCACCGGGGAGCTGTTTTTT.

This clone occurred once. This rearrangement joins TRBV30 to TRBJ1-2, with D hard to call. There are 11 residues in the CDR3. The V end was cut by 2 bases, the J end by 6 bases, with 7 bases between. CDR1 and CDR2 (germline): GTSNPN, SVGIG (reference sequence). The CDR3 nucleotides read TGTGCCTGGAGTTGGGCAGATGGCTACACCTTC. As protein: CAWSWADGYTF.

The J gene is TRBJ2-5, the V gene TRBV7-9; D is unclear. V shed 5 bases and J shed 5 bases, with 9 bases lying between them. CDR3 size: 12 residues. The germline V gene encodes CDR1 SEHNR and CDR2 FQNEAQ (reference sequence). The DNA of the CDR3 is TGTGCCAGCAGCCTACTAAGGGAGACCCAGTACTTC. Protein product: CASSLLRETQYF.

The chain combines TRBV29-1 with TRBJ2-7; D is perhaps TRBD1 (7 bases). CDR3 length equals 12 residues. Looked up from germline, CDR1 is SQVTM and CDR2 is ANQGSEA. V dropped 6 bases and J dropped 2 bases, with 11 bases sitting between them. CDR3 loop: CSVRDRTYEQYF. The CDR3 DNA sequence: TGCAGCGTGCGGGACAGAACCTACGAGCAGTACTTC.

The CDR3 region has the DNA TGTGCCAGCAGCTCTCCCCCAGGGGGGAACTATGGCTACACCTTC. Protein sequence: CASSSPPGGNYGYTF. The chain carries TRBV7-2 and TRBJ1-2, with 7 bases fitting TRBD1. Germline loops: CDR1 SGHTA, CDR2 FQGNSA. V trimming: 4 bases; J trimming: 2 bases; junction bases outside the gene matches: 7. This CDR3 region has 15 residues.

This rearrangement joins TRBV6-6 to TRBJ1-3; maybe TRBD1 (5 bases). There are 15 residues in the CDR3. In germline, CDR1 is MNHNY, CDR2 SVGAGI (reference sequence). V dropped 2 bases and J dropped 1 base, with 9 bases sitting between them. The CDR3 spells CASSYDGGSGNTIYF. For the CDR3, the DNA is TGTGCCAGCAGTTACGATGGGGGGTCTGGAAACACCATATATTTT.

The chain employs TRBV5-1 and TRBJ2-3, with 8 bases identical to TRBD2. With V trimmed by 2 bases and J by 2 bases, 4 bases remained unmatched. Germline CDR1 and CDR2: SGHRS and YFSETQ. The CDR3 is made up of 15 amino acids. The CDR3 sequence is CASSFLSGVTDTQYF. The CDR3 bases are TGCGCCAGCAGCTTCCTTAGCGGGGTCACAGATACGCAGTATTTT.

This chain links TRBV5-1 with TRBJ2-1, with TRBD1 matching 8 bases. Germline values: CDR1 SGHRS, CDR2 YFSETQ. The CDR3 loop spans 16 amino acids. The junction had 2 bases not matched to a gene; V was cut back by 0 bases and J by 0 bases. The chain's CDR3 is CASSLAGQGSYNEQFF. As DNA, the CDR3 is TGCGCCAGCAGCTTGGCCGGACAGGGCTCCTACAATGAGCAGTTCTTC.

This clone was counted a few times. A read error may account for a junction end that differs from germline. The chain joins TRBV7-7 to TRBJ2-3; 8 bases align to TRBD2. Germline values: CDR1 SSHAT, CDR2 FNYEAQ (reference sequence). The CDR3 runs 14 residues. In DNA, the CDR3 is TGTGCTAGCAGCTTAGCGGGGAGTGGAGATACGCAGTATTTT. This codes for CASSLAGSGDTQYF.

This clone was observed once. V gene TRBV6-1 combines with J gene TRBJ1-1; D uncertain. Germline-derived CDR1 and CDR2 are MNHNS and SASEGT. This CDR3 contains 15 residues. The germline V and J ends were trimmed by 6 bases and 0 bases, with 14 bases remaining between them. The chain's CDR3 is CASSWGGLMNTEAFF. CDR3 coding DNA: TGTGCCAGCAGCTGGGGAGGGCTCATGAACACTGAAGCTTTCTTT.